Sequencing of this T cell receptor (beta chain) was carried out in a study of shared clonotypes between healthy human individuals (dated by TCRdb to the early 2020s). As for the study more broadly: Three men and a couple of women, aged 18 to 49 years, made up the cohort. For each donor, CD4 naive and CD4 memory were each run on three plates, CD8 naive on two plates, and CD8 memory on one plate. Blood TCR repertoires of five healthy adults were deeply sequenced to estimate repertoire size and the extent of clonotype sharing between individuals. To increase sequencing depth and limit assay-specific biases, TCR repertoire library preparation and sequencing were carried out by different laboratories using diverse techniques. Each donor's leukapheresis produced roughly between roughly 0.85 and 9.5 billion PBMCs.

Turning to this clone: No antigen is known for it. One base away there is no much larger clone; base qualities are not given.

TCR CDR3 regions were amplified from genomic DNA by multiplex PCR using the deep immunoSEQ assay. Extracted genomic DNA from each cell subset was distributed evenly across all wells of several immunoSEQ 96-well plates, and each plate was treated as a replicate. For sorted subsets, roughly 0.2 ug genomic DNA, equal to about 30,000 T cell genomes, was loaded into each replicate PCR. Purified libraries were measured with a Qubit 3.0 fluorometer, size-checked on a Bioanalyzer 2100, and measured again with the KAPA Library Quantification kit. Every immunoSEQ 96-well plate was sequenced on a dedicated single-read 150-cycle Illumina NextSeq 550 flow cell. The study's processing was this. Because the immunoSEQ output included only junctional sequences and no quality scores, the filtering could not be the same as the filtering used for full-length reads. To assign V/J genes and CDR3, sequences were annotated using PyIR, a Python wrapper for IgBLAST v1.9, with IMGT germline references. Reads were removed for weak V/J assignments (E-value above 1e-6), missing CDR3, stop codons, out-of-frame junctions, or ambiguous translated residues. A V3J clonotype was defined by an identical inferred V gene, J gene, and CDR3 amino acid sequence. To compute the percentage overlap between repertoires, the number of shared unique clonotypes was divided by the size of the smaller repertoire. Repertoire richness was assessed with RTK rarefaction, the Chao1 estimator, and Recon v2.1 estimates of unobserved clonotypes. Generation probabilities were computed with OLGA for all TCRbeta clonotypes obtained by the gDNA method from a handful of donors. Entries here come from immuneACCESS through TCRdb and include only in-frame sequences with V and J called. Some clones fail to appear in such tables; in the studies checked, an unresolved V gene covers under half of the shortfall, and the cause of the remainder is unknown. The V and J calls and the clone size are those of that table, but D and trimming were determined from the DNA. Here the sample has roughly 1 million clones; approximately 72% occur a single time. The ten largest clones capture about 1.5% of the sample.

Ends trimmed: V by 9 bases, J by 7 bases; bases unmatched to a gene: 10. The germline V gene (reference sequence) supplies CDR1 MNHNY and CDR2 SVGAGI. The CDR3, from cysteine to phenylalanine, totals 14 residues. CDR3 DNA is the only sequence kept; it has 42 bases, read in frame from the first base. Summary of the overall study and its limitations: Higher generation probabilities were observed for clonotypes shared by all four sorted-subset donors than for non-shared clonotypes. Because the study included only a small number of donors, the genetic and exposure-history diversity represented was limited. Estimated clonotype richness was generally larger for naive than for memory subsets. Sampling was restricted to blood, and TCR repertoires in tissues likely differ from the TCR repertoires found in blood. Even with the large sequencing depth, rarefaction of the sorted-subset datasets indicated that sequencing was incomplete. Roughly 5% of naive CD4, 3.5% of naive CD8, roughly 2.4% of memory CD4, and 0.4% of memory CD8 clonotypes were shared across several donors. Pairwise subsampling led to the expectation that sequencing depth would affect the degree of clonotype sharing among donors.

Healthy HIV-negative adults with no recently reported acute infections or vaccinations were included as donors. Only Caucasian adults living in Nashville, Tennessee, USA were represented among the donors. CD4+ T cells were enriched by magnetic negative selection; naive cells were then positively selected on CD45RA, and the negative fraction formed the memory subset. Blood was obtained by leukapheresis, after which PBMCs were separated by Ficoll-Histopaque density gradient centrifugation and cryopreserved in liquid nitrogen vapor phase. Analytical flow cytometry was used to check the purity and quantity of every magnetically sorted T cell population. Genomic DNA was isolated from every sorted fraction and measured by UV absorbance on a Nanodrop 2000c.

This sequence originates from a man between 18 and 35 years old in good health. The sequencing sample was made of memory CD4+ T cells sorted from blood. The sample's cell subset or site label, in plain terms: CD45RA-negative fraction. The chain is assembled from TRBV6-6 and TRBJ2-1; 9 bases in the junction line up with TRBD2. The DNA sequence reads TGTGCCAGTCTACGGCGGGAGGGCCTAAATGAGCAGTTCTTC. Translated, it reads CASLRREGLNEQFF.